Described below is a single T cell receptor beta chain sequence and its context. Its antigen is undetermined. The sample comes from a study of T cell repertoires in cytomegalovirus infection. At the level of the study: Carrying CMV and the relevant HLA type showed in public TCR beta signatures.

CDR1 is SGHVS and CDR2 is FNYEAQ in the germline V gene. V was trimmed by 5 bases and J by 0 bases, leaving 13 bases between them. The CDR3 runs to 16 residues. TCRdb reprocessed the reads with MiXCR, giving one entry per CDR3 protein. Of 180,000 or so distinct CDR3 sequences in the sample, 15% to 20% are singletons; the top ten hold 20% to 25%. Whole-study results and caveats: CMV carriers with the relevant HLA were identified by cumulative public TCR beta family frequency. HLA-C-restricted CMV clonotypes gave the most frequent clonotype in two of eight donors.

The V call is TRBV7-6, the J call TRBJ1-4; D might be TRBD1 (5 bases). The source material was CD8+ T cells from PBMCs. The clonotype originates from a human donor in good health (CMV status not recorded). Some clones in this sample may be carry-over from other donors' samples. CDR3 loop: CASSQRDRATNEKLFF. The CDR3, as DNA: TGTGCCAGCAGCCAACGGGACCGTGCAACTAATGAAAAACTGTTTTTT.